Listed below are T cell receptor beta chains from one sample, sequenced in a study of blood T cell repertoires in COVID-19. The assay was immunoSEQ multiplex PCR, and TCRdb's table has in-frame clones only and misses some. The sample contains more than 300,000 clones, 70% to 90% of which appear only once. Sequenced material: PBMCs or T cells enriched from blood (not recorded which). The receptors stem from a woman between 18 and 29 years old who had recovered from COVID-19. The CDR3 runs from the conserved cysteine through the conserved F or W. A D gene is named only where the DNA matches it firmly. Not all rows give a size; the values are once, few, many and, for expanded clones, a class.

d_call j_call v_call clone_size cdr3_nt cdr3_aa
NA TRBJ1-4 TRBV18 few TGTGCCAGCTCACGCCCTCTCCGACAGGCGAGGGAAAAACTGTTTTTT CASSRPLRQAREKLFF
NA TRBJ1-3 TRBV4-2 NA TGTGCCAGCAGCCAAGTTATCTACGACAGTTCCTATGGAAACACCATATATTTT CASSQVIYDSSYGNTIYF
NA TRBJ1-6 TRBV5-1 NA TGCGCCAGCAGCCCCCGGGACACAAGCTCCTATAATTCACCCCTCCACTTT CASSPRDTSSYNSPLHF
NA TRBJ2-5 TRBV4-1 NA TGCGCCAGCAGCCAACTTCCTCGGGAGACCCAGTACTTC CASSQLPRETQYF
NA TRBJ2-7 TRBV28 NA TGTGCCAGCAGCAAGGGGTTATTGAGGAACGAGCAGTACTTC CASSKGLLRNEQYF
NA TRBJ2-5 TRBV7-9 NA TGTGCCAGCAGCTTAGAGGGCTTCGAGGGAGAGACCCAGTACTTC CASSLEGFEGETQYF
NA TRBJ2-7 TRBV7-8 NA TGTGCCAGCAGCTCCGCAGGTTCAGGGCTGGCCTACGAGCAGTACTTC CASSSAGSGLAYEQYF
TRBD1 TRBJ2-4 TRBV5-4 many TGTGCCAGCAGCTTCGGACAGGGGGGAGCCAAAAACATTCAGTACTTC CASSFGQGGAKNIQYF
TRBD1 TRBJ1-2 TRBV29-1 NA TGCAGCGTTGGGACAGGGGCTAACTATGGCTACACCTTC CSVGTGANYGYTF
TRBD1 TRBJ2-4 TRBV19 NA TGTGCCAGTAGTATGGGGCAGGGGGCTGGGAACATTCAGTACTTC CASSMGQGAGNIQYF
TRBD1 TRBJ1-2 TRBV7-9 NA TGTGCCAGCAGCCTCGGGACAGTTGATGGCTACACCTTC CASSLGTVDGYTF
TRBD2 TRBJ2-7 TRBV6-1 NA TGTGCCAGCAGTGAGTCTAGCGGGGGGACCACCTACGAGCAGTACTTC CASSESSGGTTYEQYF
TRBD2 TRBJ2-6 TRBV11-2 NA TGTGCCAGCAGCCTAACCTTCCTAGCGGGGGGCTCTGGGGCCAACGTCCTGACTTTC CASSLTFLAGGSGANVLTF
TRBD1 TRBJ1-6 TRBV7-2 NA TGTGCCAGCAGCTTATCCAGGGGGAATTCACCCCTCCACTTT CASSLSRGNSPLHF
NA TRBJ1-1 TRBV2 NA TGTGCCAGCAGTGAAGGGCACAGGGCTCCTGAAGCTTTCTTT CASSEGHRAPEAFF
NA TRBJ1-6 TRBV7-2 NA TGTGCCAGCAGCTTAGGGGGCAGCTTTAATTCACCCCTCCACTTT CASSLGGSFNSPLHF
NA TRBJ1-5 TRBV12-5 NA TGTGCTAGTGGTCAGCGGGGAGACAATCAGCCCCAGCATTTT CASGQRGDNQPQHF
NA TRBJ2-1 TRBV21-1 NA TGTGCCAGCAGAAGCGGGAGGGCCTACAATGAGCAGTTCTTC CASRSGRAYNEQFF
TRBD1 TRBJ1-4 TRBV19 once TGTGCCAGTAGTCCGACAGGGGTCTTTAATGAAAAACTGTTTTTT CASSPTGVFNEKLFF
NA TRBJ2-7 TRBV23-1 NA TGCGCCAGCAGTCGCCTCGGGGACTACGAGCAGTACTTC CASSRLGDYEQYF
TRBD1 TRBJ1-5 TRBV5-6 few TGTGCCAGCAGCAAAAGAACCGGGACAGATGATCAGCCCCAGCATTTT CASSKRTGTDDQPQHF
NA TRBJ2-7 TRBV7-9 once TGTGCCAGCAGCTTAGCGAACAGGGCGGACCCCTACGAGCAGTACTTC CASSLANRADPYEQYF
NA TRBJ1-2 TRBV27 NA TGTGCCAGCAGTACCCGACGGAGAGATGGCTACACCTTC CASSTRRRDGYTF
NA TRBJ2-5 TRBV2 NA TGTGCCAGCAGTGGTTTGGAGCAAGAGACCCAGTACTTC CASSGLEQETQYF
NA TRBJ1-1 TRBV2 NA TGTGCCAGCAGCCTCGGGGGAATAGGGGCTGAAGCTTTCTTT CASSLGGIGAEAFF
NA TRBJ1-4 TRBV5-6 once TGTGCCAGCAGCACACAGGAAGATAATGAAAAACTGTTTTTT CASSTQEDNEKLFF
NA TRBJ1-6 TRBV7-2 NA TGTGCCAGCAGCCAACTAACAGGGACGAGTTCACCCCTCCACTTT CASSQLTGTSSPLHF
TRBD1 TRBJ1-1 TRBV10-3 NA TGTGCCATCAGCGCCGGGACAGGGGGACGGACTGAAGCTTTCTTT CAISAGTGGRTEAFF
NA TRBJ2-3 TRBV7-3 NA TGTGCCAGCAGCCTGCTAGCAGGAACGCAGTATTTT CASSLLAGTQYF
TRBD1 TRBJ1-2 TRBV5-1 NA TGCGCCAGCAGCTTTGGGACAGGGGGCGTGAATGGCTATGGCTACACCTTC CASSFGTGGVNGYGYTF
NA TRBJ2-3 TRBV7-2 NA TGTGCCAGCAGCCCCCTTGGGGGGGCCTTAGATACGCAGTATTTT CASSPLGGALDTQYF
TRBD2 TRBJ2-5 TRBV7-3 NA TGTGCCAGCAGCTTCACTAGCGGGGGCCCAGAGACCCAGTACTTC CASSFTSGGPETQYF
TRBD1 TRBJ2-1 TRBV7-2 NA TGTGCCAGCAGCACTAGGACAGGGGCGGAGCAGTTCTTC CASSTRTGAEQFF
NA TRBJ1-2 TRBV3-1/TRBV3-2 NA TGTGCCAGCAGCCAAGGAATAAGGGGCTATGGCTACACCTTC CASSQGIRGYGYTF